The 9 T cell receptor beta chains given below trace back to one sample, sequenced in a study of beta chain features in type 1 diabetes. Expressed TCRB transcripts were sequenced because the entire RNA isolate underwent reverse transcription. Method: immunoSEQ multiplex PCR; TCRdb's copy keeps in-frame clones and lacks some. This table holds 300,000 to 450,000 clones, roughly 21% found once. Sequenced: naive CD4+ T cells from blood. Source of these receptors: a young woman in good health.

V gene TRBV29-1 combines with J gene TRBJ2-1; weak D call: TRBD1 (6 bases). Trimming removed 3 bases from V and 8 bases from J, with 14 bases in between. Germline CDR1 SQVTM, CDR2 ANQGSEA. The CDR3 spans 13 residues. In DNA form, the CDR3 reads TGCAGCGTTGATCCCACAGGGAGCGATGAGCAGTTCTTC. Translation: CSVDPTGSDEQFF.

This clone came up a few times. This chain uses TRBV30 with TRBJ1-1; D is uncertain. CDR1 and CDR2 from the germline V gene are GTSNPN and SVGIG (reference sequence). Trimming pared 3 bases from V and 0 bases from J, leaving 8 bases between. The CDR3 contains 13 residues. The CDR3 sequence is CAWRAFLNTEAFF. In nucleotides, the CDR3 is TGTGCCTGGAGGGCCTTTCTGAACACTGAAGCTTTCTTT.

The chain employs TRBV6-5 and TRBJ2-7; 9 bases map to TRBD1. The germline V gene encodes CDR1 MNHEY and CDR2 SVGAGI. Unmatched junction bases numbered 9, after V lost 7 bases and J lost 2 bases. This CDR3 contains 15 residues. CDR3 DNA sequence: TGTGCCAGCATGGCGTTCGGGACAGGGACCTACGAGCAGTACTTC. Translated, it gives CASMAFGTGTYEQYF.

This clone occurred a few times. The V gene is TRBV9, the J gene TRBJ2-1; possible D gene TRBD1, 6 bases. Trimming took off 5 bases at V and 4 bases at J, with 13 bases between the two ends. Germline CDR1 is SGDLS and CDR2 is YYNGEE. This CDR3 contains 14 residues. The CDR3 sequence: CASRPVGAYNEQFF. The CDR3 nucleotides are TGTGCCAGCAGACCCGTGGGGGCTTACAATGAGCAGTTCTTC.

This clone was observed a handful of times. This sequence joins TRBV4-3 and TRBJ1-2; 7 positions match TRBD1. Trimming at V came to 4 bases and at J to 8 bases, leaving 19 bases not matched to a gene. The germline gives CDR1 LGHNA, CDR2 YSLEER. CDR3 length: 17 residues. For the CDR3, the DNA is TGCGCCAGCAGCCGAGCCGCCGTGATTGACAGGGCAGAGGGCTACACCTTC. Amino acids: CASSRAAVIDRAEGYTF.

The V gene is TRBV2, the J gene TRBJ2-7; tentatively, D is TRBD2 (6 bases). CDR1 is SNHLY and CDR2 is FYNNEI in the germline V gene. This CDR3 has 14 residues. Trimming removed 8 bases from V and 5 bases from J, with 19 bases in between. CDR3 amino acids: CASGENRGGNEQYF. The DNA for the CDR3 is TGTGCCAGCGGGGAGAATAGGGGAGGCAACGAGCAGTACTTC.

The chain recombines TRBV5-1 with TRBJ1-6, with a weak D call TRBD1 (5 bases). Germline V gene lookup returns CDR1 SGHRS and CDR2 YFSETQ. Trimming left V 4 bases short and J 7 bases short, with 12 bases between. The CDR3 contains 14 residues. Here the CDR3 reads CASSIPGDNSPLHF. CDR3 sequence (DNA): TGCGCCAGCAGCATCCCGGGGGACAATTCACCCCTCCACTTT. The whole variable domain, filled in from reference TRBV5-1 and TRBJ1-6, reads KAGVTQTPRYLIKTRGQQVTLSCSPISGHRSVSWYQQTPGQGLQFLFEYFSETQRNKGNFPGRFSGRQFSNSRSEMNVSTLELGDSALYLCASSIPGDNSPLHFGNGTRLTVT.

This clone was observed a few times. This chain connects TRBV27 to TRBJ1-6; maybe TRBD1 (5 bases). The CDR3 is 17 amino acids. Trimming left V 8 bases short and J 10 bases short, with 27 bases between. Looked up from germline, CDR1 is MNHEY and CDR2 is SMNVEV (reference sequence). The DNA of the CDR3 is TGTGCCAGCTCTTCGGGGGATTTGAGGGCCTTGTCCTCACCCCTCCACTTT. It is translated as CASSSGDLRALSSPLHF.

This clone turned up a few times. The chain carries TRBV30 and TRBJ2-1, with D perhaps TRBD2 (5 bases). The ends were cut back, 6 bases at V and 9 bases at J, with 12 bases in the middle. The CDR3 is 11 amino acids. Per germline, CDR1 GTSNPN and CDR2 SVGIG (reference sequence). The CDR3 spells CACRLAGEQFF. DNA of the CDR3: TGTGCCTGCCGCCTCGCGGGTGAGCAGTTCTTC.